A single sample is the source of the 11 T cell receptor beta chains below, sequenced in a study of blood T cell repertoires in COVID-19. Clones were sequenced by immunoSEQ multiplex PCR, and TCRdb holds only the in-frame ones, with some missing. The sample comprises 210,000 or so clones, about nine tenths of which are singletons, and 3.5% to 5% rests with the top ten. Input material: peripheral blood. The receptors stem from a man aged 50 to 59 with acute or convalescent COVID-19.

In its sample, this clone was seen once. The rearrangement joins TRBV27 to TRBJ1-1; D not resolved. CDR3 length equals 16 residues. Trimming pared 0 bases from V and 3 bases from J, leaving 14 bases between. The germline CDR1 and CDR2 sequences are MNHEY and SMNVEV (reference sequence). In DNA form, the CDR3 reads TGTGCCAGCAGTTTATCACTGGGCAGATTCGACACTGAAGCTTTCTTT. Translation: CASSLSLGRFDTEAFF.

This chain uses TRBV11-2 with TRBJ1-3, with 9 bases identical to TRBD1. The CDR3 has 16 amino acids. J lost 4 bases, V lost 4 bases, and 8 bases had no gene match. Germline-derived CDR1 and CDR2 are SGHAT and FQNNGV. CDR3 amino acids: CASSSAQGAEGNTIYF. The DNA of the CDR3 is TGTGCCAGCAGCTCCGCACAGGGGGCGGAAGGAAACACCATATATTTT.

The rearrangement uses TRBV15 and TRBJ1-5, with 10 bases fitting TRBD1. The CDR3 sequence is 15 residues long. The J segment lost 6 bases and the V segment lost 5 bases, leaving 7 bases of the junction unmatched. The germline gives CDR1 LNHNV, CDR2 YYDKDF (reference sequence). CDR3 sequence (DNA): TGTGCCACCAGCGTTGGGACAGGGGTTGCTCAGCCCCAGCATTTT. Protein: CATSVGTGVAQPQHF.

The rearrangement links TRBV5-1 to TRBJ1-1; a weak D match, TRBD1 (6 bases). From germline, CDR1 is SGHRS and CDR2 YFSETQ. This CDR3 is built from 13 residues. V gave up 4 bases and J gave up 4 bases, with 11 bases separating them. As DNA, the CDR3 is TGCGCCAGCAGCCCCGTAGGGGGCACTGAAGCTTTCTTT. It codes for CASSPVGGTEAFF.

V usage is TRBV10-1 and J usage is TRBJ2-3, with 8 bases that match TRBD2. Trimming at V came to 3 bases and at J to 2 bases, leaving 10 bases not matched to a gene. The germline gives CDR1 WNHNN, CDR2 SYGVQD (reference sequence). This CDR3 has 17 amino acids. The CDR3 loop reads CASSDGGAGGSTDTQYF. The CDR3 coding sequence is TGCGCCAGCAGTGACGGGGGGGCGGGAGGATCCACAGATACGCAGTATTTT.

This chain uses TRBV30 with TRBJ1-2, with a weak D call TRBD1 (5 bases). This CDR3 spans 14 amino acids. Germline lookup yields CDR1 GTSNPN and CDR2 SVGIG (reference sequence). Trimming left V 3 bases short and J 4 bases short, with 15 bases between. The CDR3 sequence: CAWSGPRGSYGYTF. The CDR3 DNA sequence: TGTGCCTGGAGCGGACCCCGGGGGAGCTATGGCTACACCTTC.

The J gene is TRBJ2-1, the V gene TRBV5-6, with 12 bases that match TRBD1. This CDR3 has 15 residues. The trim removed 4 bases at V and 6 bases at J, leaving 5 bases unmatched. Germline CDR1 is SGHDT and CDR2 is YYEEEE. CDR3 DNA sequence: TGTGCCAGCAGCCTCCGGGACAGGGGGCCCAATGAGCAGTTCTTC. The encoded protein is CASSLRDRGPNEQFF.

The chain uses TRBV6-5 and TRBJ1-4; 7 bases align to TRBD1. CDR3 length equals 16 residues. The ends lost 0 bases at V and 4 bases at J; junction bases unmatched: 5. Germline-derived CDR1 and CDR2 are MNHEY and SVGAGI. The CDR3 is CASSYSSGGGNEKLFF. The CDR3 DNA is TGTGCCAGCAGTTACTCATCAGGGGGTGGTAATGAAAAACTGTTTTTT.

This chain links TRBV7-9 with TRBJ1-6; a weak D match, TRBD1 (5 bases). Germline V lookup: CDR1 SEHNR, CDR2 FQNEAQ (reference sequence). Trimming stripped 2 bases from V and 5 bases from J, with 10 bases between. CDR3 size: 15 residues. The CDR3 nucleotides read TGTGCCAGCAGCTTAAAGGCAGGGCATAATTCACCCCTCCACTTT. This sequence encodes CASSLKAGHNSPLHF.

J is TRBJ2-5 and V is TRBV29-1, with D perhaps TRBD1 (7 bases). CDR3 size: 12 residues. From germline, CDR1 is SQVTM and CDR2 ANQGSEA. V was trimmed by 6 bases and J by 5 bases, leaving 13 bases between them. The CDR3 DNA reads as TGCAGCGTGGAGACAGGGAGGGAGACCCAGTACTTC. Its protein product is CSVETGRETQYF.

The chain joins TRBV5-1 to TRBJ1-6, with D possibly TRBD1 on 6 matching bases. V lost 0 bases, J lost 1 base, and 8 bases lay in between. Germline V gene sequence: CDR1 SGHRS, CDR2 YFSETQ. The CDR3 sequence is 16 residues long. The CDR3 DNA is TGCGCCAGCAGCTTGGACAGGGCGTCCTATAATTCACCCCTCCACTTT. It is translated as CASSLDRASYNSPLHF. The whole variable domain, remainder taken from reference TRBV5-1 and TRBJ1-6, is KAGVTQTPRYLIKTRGQQVTLSCSPISGHRSVSWYQQTPGQGLQFLFEYFSETQRNKGNFPGRFSGRQFSNSRSEMNVSTLELGDSALYLCASSLDRASYNSPLHFGNGTRLTVT.